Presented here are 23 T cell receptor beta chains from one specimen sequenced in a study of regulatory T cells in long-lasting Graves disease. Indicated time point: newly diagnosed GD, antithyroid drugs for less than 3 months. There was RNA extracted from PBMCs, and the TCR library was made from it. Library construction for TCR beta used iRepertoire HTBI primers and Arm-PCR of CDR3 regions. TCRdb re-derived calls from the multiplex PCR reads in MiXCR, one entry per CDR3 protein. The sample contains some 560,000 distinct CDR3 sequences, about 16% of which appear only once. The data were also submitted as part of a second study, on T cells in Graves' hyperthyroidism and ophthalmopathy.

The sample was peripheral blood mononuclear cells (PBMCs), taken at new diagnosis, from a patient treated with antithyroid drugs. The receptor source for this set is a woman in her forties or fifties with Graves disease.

CDR3 residues: CSATRVNTEAFF. The DNA of the CDR3 is TGCAGTGCCACCCGGGTAAACACTGAAGCTTTCTTT. This chain joins TRBV20-1 and TRBJ1-1, with D unresolved. Germline lookup yields CDR1 DFQATT and CDR2 SNEGSKA (reference sequence). There are 12 residues in the CDR3. V lost 6 bases, J lost 2 bases, and 10 bases lay in between.

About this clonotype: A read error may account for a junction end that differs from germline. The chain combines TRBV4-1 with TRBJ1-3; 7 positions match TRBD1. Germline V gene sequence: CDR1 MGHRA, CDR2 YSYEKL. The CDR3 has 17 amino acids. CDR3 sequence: CASSHPQTGTSGTTIYF. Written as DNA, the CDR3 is TGCGCCAGCAGCCACCCTCAGACAGGGACTTCTGGAACCACCATATATTTT.

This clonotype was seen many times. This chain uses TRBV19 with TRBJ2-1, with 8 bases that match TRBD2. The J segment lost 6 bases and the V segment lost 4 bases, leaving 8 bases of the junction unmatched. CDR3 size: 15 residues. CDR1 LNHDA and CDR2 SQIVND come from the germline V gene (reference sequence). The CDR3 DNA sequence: TGTGCCAGTAGTACGGGGCGGGGGGACCCCAATGAGCAGTTCTTC. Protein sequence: CASSTGRGDPNEQFF.

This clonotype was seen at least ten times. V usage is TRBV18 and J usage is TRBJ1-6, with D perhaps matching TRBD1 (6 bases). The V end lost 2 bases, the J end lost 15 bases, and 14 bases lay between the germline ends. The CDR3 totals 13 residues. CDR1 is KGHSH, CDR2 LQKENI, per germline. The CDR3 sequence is CASSPSGGLGLHF. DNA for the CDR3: TGTGCCAGCTCACCATCCGGGGGGCTCGGCCTCCACTTT.

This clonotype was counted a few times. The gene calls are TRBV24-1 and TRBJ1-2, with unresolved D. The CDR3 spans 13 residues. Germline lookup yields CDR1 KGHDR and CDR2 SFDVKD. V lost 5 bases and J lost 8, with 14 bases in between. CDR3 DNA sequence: TGTGCCACCAGTGGACAACCGGGTGGCGGCTACACCTTC. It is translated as CATSGQPGGGYTF.

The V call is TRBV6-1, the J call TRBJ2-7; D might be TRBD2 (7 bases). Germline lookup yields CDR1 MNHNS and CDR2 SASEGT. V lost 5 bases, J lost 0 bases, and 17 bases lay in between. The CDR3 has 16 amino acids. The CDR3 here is CASSPLRGGLSYEQYF. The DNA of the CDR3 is TGTGCCAGCAGTCCCCTGCGCGGGGGCCTCTCCTACGAGCAGTACTTC.

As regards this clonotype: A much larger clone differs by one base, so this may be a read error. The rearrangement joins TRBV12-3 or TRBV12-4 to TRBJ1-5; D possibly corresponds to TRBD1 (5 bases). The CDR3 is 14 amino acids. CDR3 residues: CASGLGRGDQPQHF. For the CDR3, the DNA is TGTGCCAGCGGTTTAGGGAGGGGCGATCAGCCCCAGCATTTT.

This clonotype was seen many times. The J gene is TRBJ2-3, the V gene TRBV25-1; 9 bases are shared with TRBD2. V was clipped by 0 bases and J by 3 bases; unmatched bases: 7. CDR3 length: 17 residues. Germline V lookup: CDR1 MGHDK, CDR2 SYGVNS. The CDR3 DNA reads TGTGCCAGCAGTGAATATTGGCGGGGGGGCGAGACAGATACGCAGTATTTT. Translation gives CASSEYWRGGETDTQYF.

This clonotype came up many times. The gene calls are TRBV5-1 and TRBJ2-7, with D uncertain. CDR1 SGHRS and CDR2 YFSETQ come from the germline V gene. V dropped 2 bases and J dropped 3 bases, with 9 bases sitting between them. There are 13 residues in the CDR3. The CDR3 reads CASSFTTNYEQYF. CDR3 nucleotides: TGCGCCAGCAGCTTCACTACAAACTACGAGCAGTACTTC.

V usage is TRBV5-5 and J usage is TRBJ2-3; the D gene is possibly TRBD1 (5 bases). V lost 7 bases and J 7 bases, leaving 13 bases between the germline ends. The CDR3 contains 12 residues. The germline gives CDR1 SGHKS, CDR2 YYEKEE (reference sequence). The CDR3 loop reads CASGRVANTQYF. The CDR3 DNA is TGTGCCAGCGGCAGGGTGGCAAATACGCAGTATTTT.

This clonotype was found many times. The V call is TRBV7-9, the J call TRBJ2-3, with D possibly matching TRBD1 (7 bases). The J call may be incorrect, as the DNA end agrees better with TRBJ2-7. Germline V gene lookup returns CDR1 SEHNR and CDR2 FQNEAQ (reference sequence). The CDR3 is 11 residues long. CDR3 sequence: CATSTGREQYF. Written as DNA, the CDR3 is TGTGCCACCTCGACAGGGAGGGAGCAGTACTTC.

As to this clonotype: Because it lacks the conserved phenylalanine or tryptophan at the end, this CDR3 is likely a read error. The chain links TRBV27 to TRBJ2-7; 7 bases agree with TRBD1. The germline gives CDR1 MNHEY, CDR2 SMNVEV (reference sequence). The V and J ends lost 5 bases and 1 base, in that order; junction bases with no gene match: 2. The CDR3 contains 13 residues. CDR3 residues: CASSRDRSYEQYL. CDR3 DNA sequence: TGTGCCAGCAGTAGGGACAGATCCTACGAGCAGTACTTA.

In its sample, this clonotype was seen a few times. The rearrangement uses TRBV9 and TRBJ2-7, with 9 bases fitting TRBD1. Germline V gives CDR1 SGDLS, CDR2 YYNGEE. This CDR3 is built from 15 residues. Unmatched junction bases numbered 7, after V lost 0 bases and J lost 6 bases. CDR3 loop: CASSVAGTGIGEQYF. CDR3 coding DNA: TGTGCCAGCAGCGTAGCCGGGACAGGGATCGGCGAGCAGTACTTC.

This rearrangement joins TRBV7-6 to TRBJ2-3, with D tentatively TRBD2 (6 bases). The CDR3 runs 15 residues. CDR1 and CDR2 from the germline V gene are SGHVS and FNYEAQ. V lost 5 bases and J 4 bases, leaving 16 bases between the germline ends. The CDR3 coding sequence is TGTGCCAGCAGCCTCGGGCAAGCTAGCGCAGATACGCAGTATTTT. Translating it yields CASSLGQASADTQYF.

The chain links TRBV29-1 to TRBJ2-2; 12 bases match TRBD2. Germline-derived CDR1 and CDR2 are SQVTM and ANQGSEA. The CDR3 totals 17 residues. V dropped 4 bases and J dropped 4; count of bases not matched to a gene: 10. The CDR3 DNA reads TGCAGCGTTGGAGGTCCTAGCGGGGGGGCGGTCACCGGGGAGCTGTTTTTT. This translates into CSVGGPSGGAVTGELFF.

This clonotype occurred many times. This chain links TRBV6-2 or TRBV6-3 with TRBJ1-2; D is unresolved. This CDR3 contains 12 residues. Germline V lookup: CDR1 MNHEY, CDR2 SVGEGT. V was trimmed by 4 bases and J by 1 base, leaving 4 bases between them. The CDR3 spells CASSWDNYGYTF. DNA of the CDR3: TGTGCCAGCAGTTGGGATAACTATGGCTACACCTTC.

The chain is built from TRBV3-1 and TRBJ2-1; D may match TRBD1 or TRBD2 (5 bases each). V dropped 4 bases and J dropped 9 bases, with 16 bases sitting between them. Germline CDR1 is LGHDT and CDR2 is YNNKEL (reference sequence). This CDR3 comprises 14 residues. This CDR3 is CASSLPGGSGEQFF. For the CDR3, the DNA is TGTGCCAGCAGCCTCCCTGGGGGAAGCGGTGAGCAGTTCTTC.

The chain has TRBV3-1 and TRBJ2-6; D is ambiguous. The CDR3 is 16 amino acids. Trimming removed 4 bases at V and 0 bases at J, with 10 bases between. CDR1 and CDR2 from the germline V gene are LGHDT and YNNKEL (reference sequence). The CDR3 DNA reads TGTGCCAGCAGCCTCGGACGTAGCTCTGGGGCCAACGTCCTGACTTTC. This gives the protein CASSLGRSSGANVLTF.

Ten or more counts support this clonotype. CDR3 sequence reads: CASSEPGLAGGGYNEQFF. CDR3 in DNA: TGTGCCAGCAGTGAGCCAGGACTAGCGGGGGGGGGTTACAATGAGCAGTTCTTC. The chain has TRBV2 and TRBJ2-1, with 15 bases identical to TRBD2. The CDR3 sequence is 18 residues long. V trimming: 3 bases; J trimming: 4 bases; junction bases outside the gene matches: 7. Germline lookup yields CDR1 SNHLY and CDR2 FYNNEI.

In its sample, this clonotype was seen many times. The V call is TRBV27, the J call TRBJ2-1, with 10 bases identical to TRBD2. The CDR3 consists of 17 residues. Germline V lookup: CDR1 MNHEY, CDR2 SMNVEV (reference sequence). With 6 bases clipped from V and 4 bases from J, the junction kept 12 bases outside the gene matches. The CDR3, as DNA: TGTGCCAGCAGCCCCTCATTGAGTAGCGGGGGGTACAATGAGCAGTTCTTC. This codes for CASSPSLSSGGYNEQFF.

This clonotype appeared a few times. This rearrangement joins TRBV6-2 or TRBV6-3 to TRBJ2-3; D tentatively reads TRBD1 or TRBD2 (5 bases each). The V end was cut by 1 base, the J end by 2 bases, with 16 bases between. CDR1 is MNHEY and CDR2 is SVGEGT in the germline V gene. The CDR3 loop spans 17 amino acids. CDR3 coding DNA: TGTGCCAGCAGTTACTTTTCAGTCCGGGACCCCACAGATACGCAGTATTTT. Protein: CASSYFSVRDPTDTQYF.

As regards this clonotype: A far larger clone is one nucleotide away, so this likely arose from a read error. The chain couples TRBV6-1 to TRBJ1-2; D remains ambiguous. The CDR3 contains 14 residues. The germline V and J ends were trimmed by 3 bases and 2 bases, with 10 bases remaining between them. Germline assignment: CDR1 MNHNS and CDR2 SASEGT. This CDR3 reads CASSDFPANYGYTF. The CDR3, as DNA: TGTGCCAGCAGTGATTTTCCGGCAAACTATGGCTACACCTTC.

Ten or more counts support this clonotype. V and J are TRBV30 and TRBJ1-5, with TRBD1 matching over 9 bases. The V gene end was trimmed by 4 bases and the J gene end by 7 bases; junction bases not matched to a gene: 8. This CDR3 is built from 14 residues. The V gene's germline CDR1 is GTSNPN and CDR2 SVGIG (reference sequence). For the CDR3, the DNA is TGTGCCTGGAAGAAACAGGGGGCGGGACAGCCCCAGCATTTT. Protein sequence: CAWKKQGAGQPQHF.